The 13 T cell receptor beta chains given below trace back to one sample, sequenced in a study of control samples from healthy donors and cancer patients. Produced via immunoSEQ multiplex PCR; TCRdb's table is partial and in-frame only. Of over 85,000 clones in the sample, 85% to 90% were seen once. Sequencing used PBMCs. The source of these receptors is a woman aged 50 to 65 with colorectal cancer.

V usage is TRBV4-3 and J usage is TRBJ1-2; 8 positions agree with TRBD1. Germline CDR1 reads LGHNA; CDR2 reads YSLEER. After removal of 0 bases from V and 8 bases from J, the junction contained 8 bases not matched to a gene. The CDR3 totals 15 residues. CDR3 in amino acids: CASSQDQGALGGYTF. CDR3 DNA sequence: TGCGCCAGCAGCCAAGATCAGGGGGCGCTGGGAGGCTACACCTTC.

V gene TRBV2 combines with J gene TRBJ2-2; D is perhaps TRBD1 (5 bases). The CDR3 is made up of 14 amino acids. V gave up 2 bases and J gave up 2 bases, with 6 bases separating them. CDR1 and CDR2 from the germline V gene are SNHLY and FYNNEI. The CDR3 region is CASSEQGNTGELFF. In DNA, the CDR3 is TGTGCCAGCAGTGAACAGGGCAACACCGGGGAGCTGTTTTTT.

This clone was seen only once. The CDR3 bases are TGTGCCAGTAGTATAGATCGAGCAGGGGGCTTCGCCAATGAGCAGTTCTTC. This sequence encodes CASSIDRAGGFANEQFF. The V and J genes are TRBV19 and TRBJ2-1; 8 nucleotides match TRBD1. Trimming at V came to 0 bases and at J to 6 bases, leaving 10 bases not matched to a gene. The CDR3 totals 17 residues. CDR1 is LNHDA, CDR2 SQIVND, per germline (reference sequence).

The chain combines TRBV24-1 with TRBJ2-1; 10 nucleotides align to TRBD2. Trimming removed 4 bases from V and 2 bases from J; junction bases left unmatched: 7. CDR3 length: 17 amino acids. Germline V gene sequence: CDR1 KGHDR, CDR2 SFDVKD. This CDR3 reads CATSEASGGPAYNEQFF. CDR3 DNA: TGTGCCACCAGTGAGGCTAGCGGGGGCCCTGCCTACAATGAGCAGTTCTTC.

Only one count was recorded for this clone. This chain connects TRBV6-2 or TRBV6-3 to TRBJ2-7, with D perhaps matching TRBD1 or TRBD2 (5 bases each). Per germline, CDR1 MNHEY and CDR2 SVGEGT. There are 16 residues in the CDR3. V shed 0 bases and J shed 0 bases, with 12 bases lying between them. This CDR3 reads CASSYSRAGSSYEQYV. As DNA, the CDR3 is TGTGCCAGCAGTTACTCGAGGGCAGGGAGCTCCTACGAGCAGTACGTC.

V and J are TRBV18 and TRBJ1-6; D may be TRBD1 (6 bases). The V end was cut by 0 bases, the J end by 7 bases, with 10 bases between. Germline V CDR1 and CDR2: KGHSH, LQKENI. CDR3 length equals 15 residues. The CDR3 loop is CASSPPGQRNSPLHF. The CDR3, as DNA: TGTGCCAGCTCACCACCGGGACAACGAAATTCACCCCTCCACTTT.

In this sample, this clone turned up once. The chain joins TRBV30 to TRBJ1-3; no reliable D call. V lost 2 bases, J lost 3 bases, and 8 bases lay in between. CDR1 is GTSNPN, CDR2 SVGIG, per germline (reference sequence). This CDR3 is 13 amino acids long. CDR3 amino acids: CAWSRAVGNTIYF. The CDR3 bases are TGTGCCTGGAGTAGGGCCGTTGGAAACACCATATATTTT.

The chain employs TRBV5-1 and TRBJ2-6, with D tentatively TRBD1 (5 bases). The CDR3 has 17 amino acids. Germline-derived CDR1 and CDR2 are SGHRS and YFSETQ. The ends were cut back, 4 bases at V and 0 bases at J, with 14 bases in the middle. The CDR3 nucleotides read TGCGCCAGCAGCCTGACAGTCTCAATCTCTGGGGCCAACGTCCTGACTTTC. This translates into CASSLTVSISGANVLTF.

This chain connects TRBV6-1 to TRBJ2-7; possibly TRBD1 or TRBD2 for D (7 bases each). CDR3 length: 15 residues. Trimming cost V 1 base and J 3 bases, with 13 bases left between them. Germline V gene sequence: CDR1 MNHNS, CDR2 SASEGT. The CDR3 spells CASSEGEGAYYEQYV. DNA of the CDR3: TGTGCCAGCAGTGAAGGGGAGGGGGCTTACTACGAGCAGTACGTC.

This clone was observed a few times. V and J are TRBV4-1 and TRBJ1-1; no clear D. CDR3 length: 15 amino acids. The V end was cut by 0 bases, the J end by 4 bases, with 12 bases between. CDR1 is MGHRA and CDR2 is YSYEKL in the germline V gene. The CDR3 is CASSQDMVGTTEAFF. The DNA for the CDR3 is TGCGCCAGCAGCCAAGATATGGTTGGTACCACTGAAGCTTTCTTT.

The rearrangement links TRBV27 to TRBJ1-2, with D uncertain. The CDR3 is 13 residues long. Between the trimmed V and J ends, which lost 2 bases and 4 bases, there was a span of 8 bases. CDR1 and CDR2 (germline): MNHEY, SMNVEV (reference sequence). DNA for the CDR3: TGTGCCAGCAGTTTAGGCAGAAGCTATGGCTACACCTTC. It encodes CASSLGRSYGYTF.

In its sample, this clone was seen a few times. CDR3 protein: CASSNGGQGRGNEQFF. The CDR3, as DNA: TGTGCCAGCAGTAATGGGGGACAGGGGCGAGGGAATGAGCAGTTCTTC. V is TRBV28 and J is TRBJ2-1, with 10 nucleotides matching TRBD1. V lost 5 bases and J lost 7; bases outside the gene matches: 11. The CDR3 contains 16 residues. Germline V gene data show CDR1 as MDHEN and CDR2 as SYDVKM.

The chain recombines TRBV24-1 with TRBJ1-2; D gene unclear. Looked up from germline, CDR1 is KGHDR and CDR2 is SFDVKD. This CDR3 region has 12 residues. The V gene lost 0 bases and the J gene lost 8 bases, with 6 bases spanning the gap. CDR3 DNA: TGTGCCACCAGTGATTTGTACGGGGGCTACACCTTC. It specifies CATSDLYGGYTF.